Here is one TCR beta chain with its context. No antigen is known for it. Per-nucleotide qualities are absent, and no much larger clonotype sits a single base away. This specimen comes from a study of blood T cell repertoires in COVID-19 (dated by TCRdb to the early 2020s). Notes on the research overall: Samples from collaborators originated in the United States, Italy and Spain and spanned both the acute and convalescent phases of COVID-19. The prospective study material was composed of cDNA or gDNA derived from T cells, B-cell-depleted T cells, or PBMCs. Deeply sampled blood TCRbeta repertoires from subjects exposed to, actively infected with, or recovered from COVID-19 were included in the dataset. The repertoires were made available in a free public database intended to serve as a resource for research on the immune response to SARS-CoV-2. The samples were drawn from the first 160 participants of the ongoing ImmuneRACE study and from 1,254 subjects provided by 6 global collaborators. Sample metadata almost always included a de-identified subject ID, COVID-19 status, age in years and sex. Where available, HLA class I and class II types were obtained from metadata supplied by the sample provider rather than from assay-based typing. The study at large found these results: How much clinical and demographic metadata was included differed by source and by participant, and the metadata was provided uncurated.

V lost 6 bases and J lost 9 bases, and the count of bases not matched to a germline gene is 9. As encoded in the germline V gene, CDR1 is MNHEY while CDR2 is SVGAGI. Spanning cysteine to phenylalanine, the CDR3 consists of 15 amino acids. The sequence is cut down to CDR3 DNA, 45 bases in frame from base 1. TCRbeta CDR3 regions were amplified from genomic DNA using the immunoSEQ Assay, a bias-controlled multiplex PCR. From the authors' description of their analysis: Within the assay, amplification of reference gene primers was used to estimate how many nucleated cells each sample contained. Sequence reads were collapsed and filtered to measure the absolute abundance of every unique TCRbeta CDR3 rearrangement. Productive Simpson clonality was computed per sample as the square root of Simpson's diversity index over productive rearrangements. TCRdb retrieved this table from immuneACCESS and kept in-frame rearrangements only. Not all clones are present; in checked studies, unresolved V genes account for under half, and no reason is known for the remainder. V and J calls and clone size are copied from that table; D and trimming were computed from the DNA. This sample comprises about 140,000 clones, around four fifths of them detected only once. The ten most abundant clones make up over 5% of the sample.

In the prospective study, participants were roughly 18 to 89 years old, resided in about two dozen geographic areas of the United States, and were enrolled through a virtual design. In the prospective study, cohorts were assigned on the basis of participant-reported clinical history obtained from a screening survey and a study questionnaire. Exposed participants had been in contact with someone with a PCR-confirmed or clinician-diagnosed COVID-19 case within 2 weeks of study entry. Mobile phlebotomists in the prospective study collected whole blood, serum and a nasopharyngeal or oropharyngeal swab from every participant. Additional blood draws and questionnaires over a 2-month period could optionally be provided by prospective study participants. Before DNA extraction, blood samples from the prospective study were shipped at room temperature or frozen.

The receptor's source is a man in his 70s who had been exposed to COVID-19. This receptor chain uses TRBV6-5 and TRBJ1-6, with 9 junctional bases fitting TRBD1. Specimen: PBMCs or T cells enriched from blood (not recorded which). DNA sequence: TGTGCCAGCAGGCCGGACAGGGGTTCTGGTTCACCCCTCCACTTT. Translation gives CASRPDRGSGSPLHF.